This is a list of T cell receptor beta chains from one sample in a study of CD8 T cells in ankylosing spondylitis. MiXCR was run by TCRdb on the 5' RACE reads, yielding one entry per CDR3 protein. The data contain 670,000 or so distinct CDR3 sequences, around 20% of them singletons. The sample was blood, either unsorted or a sorted T cell fraction (not recorded which). Receptors originate from a male donor with ankylosing spondylitis. The CDR3 runs from the conserved cysteine through the conserved F or W. The D gene is left open where the match is weak. The size of a clone is reported for some rows only, either as once, few or many, or as a class for expanded clones.

d_gene: TRBD1
j_gene: TRBJ2-7
abundance: few
v_gene: TRBV4-1
CDR3nt: TGCGCCAGCAGCCAAAAGACAGGGCTCTACGAGCAGTACTTC
CDR3aa: CASSQKTGLYEQYF

d_gene: -
j_gene: TRBJ2-7
abundance: -
v_gene: TRBV20-1
CDR3nt: TGCTGTGCTAGAGACCAGGGAGGGGGCCCGCGCTACGAGCAGTACTTC
CDR3aa: CCARDQGGGPRYEQYF

d_gene: TRBD1
j_gene: TRBJ2-7
abundance: many
v_gene: TRBV12-3/TRBV12-4
CDR3nt: TGCGCCAGCAGCTTGGACAGGGGGCACGAGCAGTACTTC
CDR3aa: CASSLDRGHEQYF

d_gene: TRBD1
j_gene: TRBJ2-7
abundance: -
v_gene: TRBV7-9
CDR3nt: TGTGCCAGCAGCCCGCTCATGGGGACAGCGTCCTACGAGCAGTACTTC
CDR3aa: CASSPLMGTASYEQYF

d_gene: -
j_gene: TRBJ1-1
abundance: -
v_gene: TRBV12-3/TRBV12-4
CDR3nt: TGTGCCAGCAACAGAATCGAAAACACTGAAGCTTTCTTT
CDR3aa: CASNRIENTEAFF

d_gene: -
j_gene: TRBJ1-5
abundance: few
v_gene: TRBV10-3
CDR3nt: TGTGCCATCAGTGAGTGGGCAGATAATCAGCCCCAGCATTTT
CDR3aa: CAISEWADNQPQHF

d_gene: -
j_gene: TRBJ1-2
abundance: many
v_gene: TRBV29-1
CDR3nt: TGCAGCGTTGGAGCCGACTATGGCTACACCTTC
CDR3aa: CSVGADYGYTF

d_gene: -
j_gene: TRBJ2-2
abundance: few
v_gene: TRBV2
CDR3nt: TGTGCCAGCGGGGAGGATGGGGAGCTGTTTTTT
CDR3aa: CASGEDGELFF

d_gene: -
j_gene: TRBJ2-7
abundance: few
v_gene: TRBV12-3/TRBV12-4
CDR3nt: TGTGCCAGCAGTTTAGGGGAGAGCAACGAGCAGTACTTC
CDR3aa: CASSLGESNEQYF

d_gene: -
j_gene: TRBJ1-4
abundance: -
v_gene: TRBV15
CDR3nt: TGTGCCACCAGCAGAGTGCGTGGGTTAGGGGAAAAACTGTTTTTT
CDR3aa: CATSRVRGLGEKLFF

d_gene: TRBD2
j_gene: TRBJ2-1
abundance: -
v_gene: TRBV20-1
CDR3nt: TGCAGTGCTTTCCATCTCGGGGGACTAGTCAATGAGCAGTTCTTC
CDR3aa: CSAFHLGGLVNEQFF

d_gene: -
j_gene: TRBJ2-7
abundance: -
v_gene: TRBV20-1
CDR3nt: TGCAGTGCTAGTAGTCGGGCTCCCTACGAGCAGTACTTC
CDR3aa: CSASSRAPYEQYF

d_gene: -
j_gene: TRBJ2-5
abundance: few
v_gene: TRBV11-2
CDR3nt: TGTGCCAGCAGCTACCTAGGCAGGGACCAAGAGACCCAGTACTTC
CDR3aa: CASSYLGRDQETQYF

d_gene: -
j_gene: TRBJ1-5
abundance: -
v_gene: TRBV11-3
CDR3nt: TGTGCCAGCAGGCCGGGGCGGGACATTAATCAGCCCCAGCATTTT
CDR3aa: CASRPGRDINQPQHF

d_gene: -
j_gene: TRBJ2-1
abundance: few
v_gene: TRBV10-3
CDR3nt: TGTGCCATCAGTGAGGGGGTCGGTGAGCAGTTCTTC
CDR3aa: CAISEGVGEQFF

d_gene: -
j_gene: TRBJ2-3
abundance: -
v_gene: TRBV4-3
CDR3nt: TGCGCCAGCAGCCAAGGGGGCTGGATAACAGATACGCAGTATTTT
CDR3aa: CASSQGGWITDTQYF

d_gene: -
j_gene: TRBJ2-7
abundance: many
v_gene: TRBV29-1
CDR3nt: TGCAGCGTTGGGGGAAGCTACGAGCAGTACTTC
CDR3aa: CSVGGSYEQYF

d_gene: -
j_gene: TRBJ2-7
abundance: few
v_gene: TRBV7-3
CDR3nt: TGTGCCAGCAGCTTCCGGCCGGGGTCGGCCTACGAGCAGTACTTC
CDR3aa: CASSFRPGSAYEQYF